This TCR beta chain was captured by sequencing in a study of technical replicates of blood from a few donors. Sequencing was performed with immunoSEQ multiplex PCR; in TCRdb, only in-frame clones are kept and a portion is missing. The sample records about 68,000 clones, approximately 97% being singletons. Trimming pared 3 bases from V and 4 bases from J, leaving 15 bases between. The germline V gene encodes CDR1 KGHSH and CDR2 LQKENI. The CDR3 contains 15 residues. The rearrangement uses TRBV18 and TRBJ1-2, with D tentatively TRBD1 (5 bases). This TCR was recovered from a human donor in good health. The specimen was T cells isolated from PBMCs. The CDR3 nucleotides are TGTGCCAGCTCACCTTCCCAGGGCGAGGCCTATGGCTACACCTTC. The encoded protein is CASSPSQGEAYGYTF. The whole variable domain, filled in from reference TRBV18 and TRBJ1-2, reads NAGVMQNPRHLVRRRGQEARLRCSPMKGHSHVYWYRQLPEEGLKFMVYLQKENIIDESGMPKERFSAEFPKEGPSILRIQQVVRGDSAAYFCASSPSQGEAYGYTFGSGTRLTVV.